Listed below are T cell receptor beta chains from one sample, sequenced in a study of blood T cell repertoires in COVID-19. This table comes from immunoSEQ multiplex PCR, and its TCRdb copy is limited to in-frame clones, with some not included. Seen here are fewer than 110,000 clones, more than 70% observed once, and the top ten hold 6.8%. Source material: peripheral blood. These TCRs come from a middle-aged man with active or convalescent COVID-19. Both conserved end residues are part of each CDR3. D genes are given only for firm matches. Size values are once, few and many counts, or a class for expanded clones, and some rows have none.

>.|TRBV11-2|TRBJ2-1|TRBD2|15
CASSFGLAEGNEQFF
TGTGCCAGCAGCTTCGGTCTAGCGGAGGGGAATGAGCAGTTCTTC
>few|TRBV19|TRBJ2-1|.|12
CASSDTFNEQFF
TGTGCCAGTTCCGACACCTTCAATGAGCAGTTCTTC
>.|TRBV7-7|TRBJ2-2|TRBD1|16
CASSPRTGGYTGELFF
TGTGCTAGCAGCCCCCGGACAGGGGGCTACACCGGGGAGCTGTTTTTT
>.|TRBV5-1|TRBJ2-3|TRBD2|17
CASSLGLAGGLVDTQYF
TGCGCCAGCAGCTTGGGACTAGCGGGAGGATTGGTAGATACGCAGTATTTT
>.|TRBV27|TRBJ2-1|TRBD2|16
CASSSTNFLAGGPGFF
TGTGCCAGCAGTTCGACGAACTTCCTAGCGGGAGGGCCCGGGTTCTTC
>.|TRBV18|TRBJ1-2|TRBD1|15
CASSPVVDRAYGYTF
TGTGCCAGCTCACCGGTGGTGGACAGGGCCTATGGCTACACCTTC
>.|TRBV10-3|TRBJ2-1|.|14
CAISVGVEHNEQFF
TGTGCCATCAGTGTGGGCGTAGAACACAATGAGCAGTTCTTC
>.|TRBV28|TRBJ2-5|TRBD2|17
CASSVAGGLIIQETQYF
TGTGCCAGCAGTGTAGCGGGAGGCCTCATAATCCAAGAGACCCAGTACTTC
>few|TRBV11-3|TRBJ2-2|TRBD2|17
CASSLDWTSDNTGELFF
TGTGCCAGCAGCTTAGATTGGACTAGCGATAACACCGGGGAGCTGTTTTTT
>.|TRBV28|TRBJ2-2|TRBD2|17
CASSGGLAGGPTGELFF
TGTGCCAGCAGTGGGGGACTAGCGGGAGGGCCGACCGGGGAGCTGTTTTTT
>few|TRBV4-1|TRBJ1-3|.|15
CASSLRGQSGNTIYF
TGCGCCAGCAGCCTCCGAGGGCAGTCTGGAAACACCATATATTTT
>once|TRBV15|TRBJ2-5|TRBD2|15
CATSREAGGPETQYF
TGTGCCACCAGCAGAGAAGCGGGAGGGCCAGAGACCCAGTACTTC
>.|TRBV5-6|TRBJ1-5|.|14
CASSFGQGYQPQHF
TGTGCCAGCAGCTTTGGGCAGGGGTATCAGCCCCAGCATTTT
>once|TRBV18|TRBJ1-1|.|17
CASSPPVRGGMNTEAFF
TGTGCCAGCTCACCACCGGTGAGGGGGGGGATGAACACTGAAGCTTTCTTT
>.|TRBV12-3/TRBV12-4|TRBJ1-5|.|13
CASSSLLDQPQHF
TGTGCCAGCAGTTCCCTACTGGATCAGCCCCAGCATTTT
>.|TRBV10-3|TRBJ2-1|.|16
CAISVLSGSSYNEQFF
TGTGCCATCAGTGTTCTATCCGGTAGCTCCTACAATGAGCAGTTCTTC
>.|TRBV6-2/TRBV6-3|TRBJ1-5|TRBD1|17
CASSTGQELNSNQPQHF
TGTGCCAGCAGTACAGGACAGGAGCTTAATAGCAATCAGCCCCAGCATTTT
>.|TRBV6-1|TRBJ1-5|.|16
CASSEGSAGRNQPQHF
TGTGCCAGCAGTGAAGGTTCTGCGGGAAGGAATCAGCCCCAGCATTTT
>.|TRBV7-2|TRBJ1-1|TRBD1|12
CASSQDRATAFF
TGTGCCAGCAGCCAAGACAGGGCTACGGCTTTCTTT
>.|TRBV6-4|TRBJ1-5|.|15
CASSDPYQMRQPQHF
TGTGCCAGCAGTGACCCCTATCAAATGCGTCAGCCCCAGCATTTT
>.|TRBV6-5|TRBJ2-7|.|16
CASSYSIEAGGDEQYF
TGTGCCAGCAGTTACTCGATAGAAGCGGGTGGGGACGAGCAGTACTTC
>.|TRBV13|TRBJ2-7|TRBD2|14
CASSLGAGAGEQYF
TGTGCCAGCAGCTTAGGGGCGGGAGCCGGCGAGCAGTACTTC
>.|TRBV6-2/TRBV6-3|TRBJ2-3|.|13
CASSLARVDTQYF
TGTGCCAGCAGTTTAGCACGGGTAGATACGCAGTATTTT
>.|TRBV7-2|TRBJ1-4|TRBD1|15
CASSTDRGRDEKLFF
TGTGCCAGCAGCACAGACAGGGGGCGGGATGAAAAACTGTTTTTT
>.|TRBV12-5|TRBJ2-3|TRBD1|16
CASGLVLGQPLDTQYF
TGTGCTAGTGGTTTGGTACTGGGACAGCCTCTTGATACGCAGTATTTT
>.|TRBV11-3|TRBJ2-3|TRBD1|15
CASSLGQTSTDTQYF
TGTGCCAGCAGCTTGGGACAGACTAGCACAGATACGCAGTATTTT
>.|TRBV4-3|TRBJ2-4|TRBD1|14
CASSQDFRGNIQYF
TGCGCCAGCAGCCAAGATTTCAGGGGGAACATTCAGTACTTC
>.|TRBV6-5|TRBJ1-1|.|14
CASSYRGLNTEAFF
TGTGCCAGCAGTTACAGGGGTTTGAACACTGAAGCTTTCTTT
>.|TRBV5-6|TRBJ1-1|.|13
CASSFDKDTEAFF
TGTGCCAGCAGCTTCGACAAGGACACTGAAGCTTTCTTT
>.|TRBV11-2|TRBJ2-3|TRBD2|18
CASSSRLAGALGTDTQYF
TGTGCCAGCAGCTCCCGACTAGCGGGAGCGTTAGGCACAGATACGCAGTATTTT
>few|TRBV20-1|TRBJ1-1|.|16
CSASLVEPLKNTEAFF
TGCAGTGCTAGTTTGGTAGAACCGTTAAAGAACACTGAAGCTTTCTTT
>.|TRBV6-5|TRBJ1-2|TRBD1|15
CASSNRGLSNYGYTF
TGTGCCAGCAGCAACAGGGGACTTTCTAACTATGGCTACACCTTC
>.|TRBV27|TRBJ2-2|TRBD2|18
CASTTRGLAGVSAGELFF
TGTGCCAGCACCACCCGGGGACTAGCGGGAGTCTCGGCCGGGGAGCTGTTTTTT
>few|TRBV11-2|TRBJ2-7|.|12
CATRRETYEQYF
TGTGCCACCCGCCGGGAGACCTACGAGCAGTACTTC
>.|TRBV19|TRBJ1-6|.|15
CASSIHGTLSSPLHF
TGTGCCAGTAGTATCCATGGGACATTGAGTTCACCCCTCCACTTT
>.|TRBV2|TRBJ2-1|TRBD2|16
CASSLQASGFYNEQFF
TGTGCCAGCAGTCTTCAGGCTAGCGGTTTCTACAATGAGCAGTTCTTC
>.|TRBV27|TRBJ2-1|TRBD2|20
CASSGHGGLAGGPSYNEQFF
TGTGCCAGCAGTGGCCACGGTGGACTAGCGGGAGGGCCATCCTACAATGAGCAGTTCTTC
>.|TRBV5-4|TRBJ2-5|TRBD1|15
CASSRDRGGQETQYF
TGTGCCAGCAGTCGGGACAGGGGAGGCCAAGAGACCCAGTACTTC
>.|TRBV7-2|TRBJ1-1|.|16
CASSLEAMNGGTEAFF
TGTGCCAGCAGCTTAGAGGCAATGAATGGGGGGACTGAAGCTTTCTTT
>.|TRBV25-1|TRBJ1-2|.|14
CASSEGNRYYGYTF
TGTGCCAGCAGTGAAGGAAACAGATACTATGGCTACACCTTC
>.|TRBV5-1|TRBJ1-1|TRBD1|14
CASSLRQGPSEAFF
TGCGCCAGCAGCTTAAGACAGGGTCCATCTGAAGCTTTCTTT
>.|TRBV29-1|TRBJ2-7|TRBD1|14
CSVARGTVTYEQYF
TGCAGCGTTGCCAGGGGGACGGTCACCTACGAGCAGTACTTC
>.|TRBV23-1|TRBJ1-1|TRBD1|19
CASSQEDPGGDRGGTEAFF
TGCGCCAGCAGTCAAGAGGACCCAGGGGGTGACAGGGGTGGCACTGAAGCTTTCTTT
>.|TRBV21-1|TRBJ2-4|.|17
CASSNFRQGSFKDIQYF
TGTGCCAGCAGCAATTTTCGACAGGGGAGTTTCAAGGACATTCAGTACTTC
>.|TRBV30|TRBJ1-1|.|12
CAWTRFDTEAFF
TGTGCCTGGACCCGGTTTGACACTGAAGCTTTCTTT
>once|TRBV7-7|TRBJ2-7|.|17
CASSPAGTSFPSYEQYF
TGTGCCAGCAGCCCCGCCGGGACATCCTTTCCCTCCTACGAGCAGTACTTC
>once|TRBV20-1|TRBJ2-7|.|11
CSAREAYEQYF
TGCAGTGCTAGGGAGGCATACGAGCAGTACTTC
>.|TRBV7-9|TRBJ2-2|TRBD2|16
CASSFGAGGPVGELFF
TGTGCCAGCAGCTTCGGGGCGGGAGGGCCGGTCGGGGAGCTGTTTTTT
>.|TRBV29-1|TRBJ1-1|TRBD1|15
CSVRDRGHGNTEAFF
TGCAGCGTTCGCGACAGGGGGCACGGGAACACTGAAGCTTTCTTT
>.|TRBV4-2|TRBJ2-1|.|14
CASSQDEDRTFQFF
TGTGCCAGCAGCCAAGATGAGGACAGAACATTCCAGTTCTTC
>.|TRBV18|TRBJ2-2|TRBD2|16
CASSRSGSLGTGELFF
TGTGCCAGCTCACGAAGCGGGAGCCTCGGCACCGGGGAGCTGTTTTTT
>.|TRBV7-8|TRBJ1-1|.|15
CASSSQTGKGTEAFF
TGTGCCAGCAGCAGTCAGACCGGCAAGGGGACTGAAGCTTTCTTT
>once|TRBV6-1|TRBJ2-1|TRBD2|16
CASSERDGSGEGEQFF
TGTGCCAGCAGTGAACGGGACGGGAGCGGGGAGGGTGAGCAGTTCTTC
>.|TRBV13|TRBJ1-4|TRBD1|17
CASSESGIQGAREKLFF
TGTGCCAGCAGCGAGAGTGGGATACAGGGGGCTAGGGAAAAACTGTTTTTT
>.|TRBV11-3|TRBJ2-1|.|15
CASSFVAAKDEEQFF
TGTGCCAGCAGTTTCGTAGCGGCCAAGGATGAGGAGCAGTTCTTC
>.|TRBV7-2|TRBJ2-5|TRBD1|15
CASSWGQGVGETQYF
TGTGCCAGCAGCTGGGGACAGGGAGTAGGAGAGACCCAGTACTTC
>.|TRBV6-2/TRBV6-3|TRBJ2-1|TRBD2|14
CASSRTSGRAEQFF
TGTGCCAGCAGCCGAACTAGCGGGAGGGCCGAGCAGTTCTTC
>.|TRBV19|TRBJ2-3|.|13
CASKRDAGNVQYF
TGTGCCAGTAAGCGCGACGCAGGGAATGTGCAGTATTTT
>.|TRBV6-1|TRBJ2-3|.|17
CASSANAQGTSTDTQYF
TGTGCCAGCAGTGCAAACGCACAGGGAACTAGCACAGATACGCAGTATTTT